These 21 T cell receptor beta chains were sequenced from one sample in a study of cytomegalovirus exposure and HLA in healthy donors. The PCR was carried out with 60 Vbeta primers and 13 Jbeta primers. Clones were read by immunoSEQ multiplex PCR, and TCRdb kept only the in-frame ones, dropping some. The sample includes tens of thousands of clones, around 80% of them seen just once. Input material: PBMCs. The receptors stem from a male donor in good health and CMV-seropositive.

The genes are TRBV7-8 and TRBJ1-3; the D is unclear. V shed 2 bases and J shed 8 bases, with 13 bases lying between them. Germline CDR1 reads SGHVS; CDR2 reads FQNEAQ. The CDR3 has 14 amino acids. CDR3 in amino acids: CASSLLGAKDTIYF. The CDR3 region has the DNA TGTGCCAGCAGCTTACTCGGTGCGAAAGACACCATATATTTT.

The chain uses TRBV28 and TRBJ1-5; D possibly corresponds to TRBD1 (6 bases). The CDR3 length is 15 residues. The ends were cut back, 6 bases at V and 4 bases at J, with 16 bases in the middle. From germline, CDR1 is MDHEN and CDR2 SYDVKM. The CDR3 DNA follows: TGTGCCAGCAGATCCACACAGGGTACGAATCAGCCCCAGCATTTT. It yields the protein CASRSTQGTNQPQHF. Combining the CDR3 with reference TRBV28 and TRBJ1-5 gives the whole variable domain DVKVTQSSRYLVKRTGEKVFLECVQDMDHENMFWYRQDPGLGLRLIYFSYDVKMKEKGDIPEGYSVSREKKERFSLILESASTNQTSMYLCASRSTQGTNQPQHFGDGTRLSIL.

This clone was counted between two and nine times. Here the CDR3 DNA reads TGTGCCAGCAGGGATAGCGGGAGGACCAAAAACATTCAGTACTTC. Amino acid sequence: CASRDSGRTKNIQYF. The chain is built from TRBV6-5 and TRBJ2-4; 10 nucleotides match TRBD2. The V gene end was trimmed by 6 bases and the J gene end by 2 bases; junction bases not matched to a gene: 4. The CDR3 extends over 15 amino acids. The germline CDR1 and CDR2 sequences are MNHEY and SVGAGI.

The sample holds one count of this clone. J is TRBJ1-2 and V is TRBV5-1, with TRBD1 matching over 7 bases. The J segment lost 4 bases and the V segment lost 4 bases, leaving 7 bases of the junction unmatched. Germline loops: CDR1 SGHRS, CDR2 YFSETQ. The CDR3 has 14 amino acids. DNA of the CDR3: TGCGCCAGCAGCGAAACAGGGGTCGGCTATGGCTACACCTTC. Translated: CASSETGVGYGYTF.

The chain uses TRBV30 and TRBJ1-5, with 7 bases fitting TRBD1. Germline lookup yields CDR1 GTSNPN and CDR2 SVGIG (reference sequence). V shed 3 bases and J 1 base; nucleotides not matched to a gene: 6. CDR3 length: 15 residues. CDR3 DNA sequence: TGTGCCTGGAGCCTGGGACAGTTAAGCAATCAGCCCCAGCATTTT. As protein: CAWSLGQLSNQPQHF.

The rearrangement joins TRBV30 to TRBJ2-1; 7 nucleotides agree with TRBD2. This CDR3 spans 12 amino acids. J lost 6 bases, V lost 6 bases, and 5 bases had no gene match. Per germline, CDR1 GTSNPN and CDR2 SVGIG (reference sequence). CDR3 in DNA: TGTGCCTGCCTTGGCGGGGGCAATGAGCAGTTCTTC. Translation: CACLGGGNEQFF.

The CDR3, as DNA: TGTGCCAGCAGTAAACAGGGGGCTCCTGAGCAGTTCTTC. This sequence encodes CASSKQGAPEQFF. This sequence joins TRBV6-1 and TRBJ2-1; 9 nucleotides match TRBD1. This CDR3 contains 13 residues. The germline V gene encodes CDR1 MNHNS and CDR2 SASEGT. The J segment lost 9 bases and the V segment lost 5 bases, leaving 5 bases of the junction unmatched.

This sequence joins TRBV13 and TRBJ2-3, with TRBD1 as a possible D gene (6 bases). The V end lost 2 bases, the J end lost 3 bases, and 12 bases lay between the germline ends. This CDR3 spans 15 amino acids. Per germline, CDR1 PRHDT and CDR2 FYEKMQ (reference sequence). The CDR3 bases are TGTGCCAGCAGCTTATATGAGAGGGGGACAGATACGCAGTATTTT. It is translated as CASSLYERGTDTQYF.

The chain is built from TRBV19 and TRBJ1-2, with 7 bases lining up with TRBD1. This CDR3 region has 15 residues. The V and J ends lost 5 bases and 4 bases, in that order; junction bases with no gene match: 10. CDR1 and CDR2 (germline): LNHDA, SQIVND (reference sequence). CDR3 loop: CASSLLTGLGYGYTF. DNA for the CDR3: TGTGCCAGTAGTCTATTGACAGGGTTAGGCTATGGCTACACCTTC.

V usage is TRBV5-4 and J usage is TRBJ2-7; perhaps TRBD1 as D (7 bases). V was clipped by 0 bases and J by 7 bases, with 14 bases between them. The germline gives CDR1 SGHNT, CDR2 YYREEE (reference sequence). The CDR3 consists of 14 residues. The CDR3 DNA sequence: TGTGCCAGCAGCTTGGGAGGAGGGGGCGGAGAGCAGTACTTC. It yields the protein CASSLGGGGGEQYF.

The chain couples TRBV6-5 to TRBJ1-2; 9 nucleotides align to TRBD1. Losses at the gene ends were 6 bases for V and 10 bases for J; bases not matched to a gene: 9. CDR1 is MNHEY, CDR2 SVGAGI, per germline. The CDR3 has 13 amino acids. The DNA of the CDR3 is TGTGCCAGCAGAACGGGACAGGGCCGACTCTACACCTTC. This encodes CASRTGQGRLYTF.

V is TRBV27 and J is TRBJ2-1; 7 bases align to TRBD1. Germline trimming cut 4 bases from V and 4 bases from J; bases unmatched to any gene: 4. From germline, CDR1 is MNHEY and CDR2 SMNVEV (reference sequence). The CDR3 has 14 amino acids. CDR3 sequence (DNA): TGTGCCAGCAGTTGGGACAGCGTATACAATGAGCAGTTCTTC. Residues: CASSWDSVYNEQFF.

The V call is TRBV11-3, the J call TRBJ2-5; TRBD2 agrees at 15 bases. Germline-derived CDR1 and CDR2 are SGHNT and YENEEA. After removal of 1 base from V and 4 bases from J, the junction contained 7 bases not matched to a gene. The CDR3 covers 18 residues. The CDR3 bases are TGTGCCAGCAGCTTAGGGCGGACTAGCGGGAGGGCCACAGAGACCCAGTACTTC. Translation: CASSLGRTSGRATETQYF.

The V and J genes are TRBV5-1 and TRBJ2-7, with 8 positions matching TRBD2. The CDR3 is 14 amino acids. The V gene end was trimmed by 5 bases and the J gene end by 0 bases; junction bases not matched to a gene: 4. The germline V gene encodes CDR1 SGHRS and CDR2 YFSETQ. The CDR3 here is CASRTSGGSYEQYF. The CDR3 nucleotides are TGCGCCAGCAGAACTAGCGGAGGCTCCTACGAGCAGTACTTC.

CDR3 nucleotides: TGTGCCAGCAGTTCTGGGACAGAAATCCCCTATGGCTACACCTTC. Residues: CASSSGTEIPYGYTF. This chain uses TRBV28 with TRBJ1-2; the match to TRBD1 covers 7 bases. CDR1 is MDHEN and CDR2 is SYDVKM in the germline V gene. The V gene end was trimmed by 4 bases and the J gene end by 4 bases; junction bases not matched to a gene: 9. This CDR3 contains 15 residues.

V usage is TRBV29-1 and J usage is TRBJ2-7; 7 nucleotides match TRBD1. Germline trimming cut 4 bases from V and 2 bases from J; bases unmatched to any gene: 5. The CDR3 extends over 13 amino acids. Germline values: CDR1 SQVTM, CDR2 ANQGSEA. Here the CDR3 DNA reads TGCAGCGTTGTTCAGGGGGTAACCTACGAGCAGTACTTC. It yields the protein CSVVQGVTYEQYF.

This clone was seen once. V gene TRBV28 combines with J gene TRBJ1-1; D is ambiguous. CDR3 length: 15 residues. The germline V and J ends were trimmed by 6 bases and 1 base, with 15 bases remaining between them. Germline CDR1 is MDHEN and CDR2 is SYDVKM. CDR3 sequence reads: CASSRYGVANTEAFF. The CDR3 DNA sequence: TGTGCCAGCAGCCGGTACGGGGTCGCGAACACTGAAGCTTTCTTT.

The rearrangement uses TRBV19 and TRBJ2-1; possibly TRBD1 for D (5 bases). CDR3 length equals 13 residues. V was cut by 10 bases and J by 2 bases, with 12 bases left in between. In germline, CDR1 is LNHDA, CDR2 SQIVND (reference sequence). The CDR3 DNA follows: TGTGCCACTCGGACATCGACCTACAATGAGCAGTTCTTC. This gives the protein CATRTSTYNEQFF. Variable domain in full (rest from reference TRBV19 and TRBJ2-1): DGGITQSPKYLFRKEGQNVTLSCEQNLNHDAMYWYRQDPGQGLRLIYYSQIVNDFQKGDIAEGYSVSREKKESFPLTVTSAQKNPTAFYLCATRTSTYNEQFFGPGTRLTVL.

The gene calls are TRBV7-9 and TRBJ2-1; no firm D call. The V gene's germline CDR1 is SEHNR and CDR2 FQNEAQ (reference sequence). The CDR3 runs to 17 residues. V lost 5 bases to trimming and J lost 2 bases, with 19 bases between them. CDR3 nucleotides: TGTGCCAGCAGCCGCCGGAGCCCTCGAGAAGCCTACAATGAGCAGTTCTTC. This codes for CASSRRSPREAYNEQFF.

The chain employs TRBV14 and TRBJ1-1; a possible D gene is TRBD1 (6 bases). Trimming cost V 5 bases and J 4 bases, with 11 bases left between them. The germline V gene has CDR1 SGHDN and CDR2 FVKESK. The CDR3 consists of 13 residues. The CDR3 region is CASSAQGTTEAFF. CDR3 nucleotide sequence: TGTGCCAGCAGCGCGCAGGGGACCACTGAAGCTTTCTTT. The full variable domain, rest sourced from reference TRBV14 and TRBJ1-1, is EAGVTQFPSHSVIEKGQTVTLRCDPISGHDNLYWYRRVMGKEIKFLLHFVKESKQDESGMPNNRFLAERTGGTYSTLKVQPAELEDSGVYFCASSAQGTTEAFFGQGTRLTVV.

The CDR3 is CASSKDRALEAFF. For the CDR3, the DNA is TGTGCCAGCAGCAAGGACAGGGCCCTTGAAGCTTTCTTT. The V call is TRBV7-9, the J call TRBJ1-1; 8 bases fit TRBD1. The length of the CDR3 is 13 residues. Germline CDR1 SEHNR, CDR2 FQNEAQ (reference sequence). V shed 5 bases, J shed 7 bases, and the junction held 6 bases outside the gene matches. Together with reference TRBV7-9 and TRBJ1-1, the CDR3 gives the full variable domain: DTGVSQNPRHKITKRGQNVTFRCDPISEHNRLYWYRQTLGQGPEFLTYFQNEAQLEKSRLLSDRFSAERPKGSFSTLEIQRTEQGDSAMYLCASSKDRALEAFFGQGTRLTVV.